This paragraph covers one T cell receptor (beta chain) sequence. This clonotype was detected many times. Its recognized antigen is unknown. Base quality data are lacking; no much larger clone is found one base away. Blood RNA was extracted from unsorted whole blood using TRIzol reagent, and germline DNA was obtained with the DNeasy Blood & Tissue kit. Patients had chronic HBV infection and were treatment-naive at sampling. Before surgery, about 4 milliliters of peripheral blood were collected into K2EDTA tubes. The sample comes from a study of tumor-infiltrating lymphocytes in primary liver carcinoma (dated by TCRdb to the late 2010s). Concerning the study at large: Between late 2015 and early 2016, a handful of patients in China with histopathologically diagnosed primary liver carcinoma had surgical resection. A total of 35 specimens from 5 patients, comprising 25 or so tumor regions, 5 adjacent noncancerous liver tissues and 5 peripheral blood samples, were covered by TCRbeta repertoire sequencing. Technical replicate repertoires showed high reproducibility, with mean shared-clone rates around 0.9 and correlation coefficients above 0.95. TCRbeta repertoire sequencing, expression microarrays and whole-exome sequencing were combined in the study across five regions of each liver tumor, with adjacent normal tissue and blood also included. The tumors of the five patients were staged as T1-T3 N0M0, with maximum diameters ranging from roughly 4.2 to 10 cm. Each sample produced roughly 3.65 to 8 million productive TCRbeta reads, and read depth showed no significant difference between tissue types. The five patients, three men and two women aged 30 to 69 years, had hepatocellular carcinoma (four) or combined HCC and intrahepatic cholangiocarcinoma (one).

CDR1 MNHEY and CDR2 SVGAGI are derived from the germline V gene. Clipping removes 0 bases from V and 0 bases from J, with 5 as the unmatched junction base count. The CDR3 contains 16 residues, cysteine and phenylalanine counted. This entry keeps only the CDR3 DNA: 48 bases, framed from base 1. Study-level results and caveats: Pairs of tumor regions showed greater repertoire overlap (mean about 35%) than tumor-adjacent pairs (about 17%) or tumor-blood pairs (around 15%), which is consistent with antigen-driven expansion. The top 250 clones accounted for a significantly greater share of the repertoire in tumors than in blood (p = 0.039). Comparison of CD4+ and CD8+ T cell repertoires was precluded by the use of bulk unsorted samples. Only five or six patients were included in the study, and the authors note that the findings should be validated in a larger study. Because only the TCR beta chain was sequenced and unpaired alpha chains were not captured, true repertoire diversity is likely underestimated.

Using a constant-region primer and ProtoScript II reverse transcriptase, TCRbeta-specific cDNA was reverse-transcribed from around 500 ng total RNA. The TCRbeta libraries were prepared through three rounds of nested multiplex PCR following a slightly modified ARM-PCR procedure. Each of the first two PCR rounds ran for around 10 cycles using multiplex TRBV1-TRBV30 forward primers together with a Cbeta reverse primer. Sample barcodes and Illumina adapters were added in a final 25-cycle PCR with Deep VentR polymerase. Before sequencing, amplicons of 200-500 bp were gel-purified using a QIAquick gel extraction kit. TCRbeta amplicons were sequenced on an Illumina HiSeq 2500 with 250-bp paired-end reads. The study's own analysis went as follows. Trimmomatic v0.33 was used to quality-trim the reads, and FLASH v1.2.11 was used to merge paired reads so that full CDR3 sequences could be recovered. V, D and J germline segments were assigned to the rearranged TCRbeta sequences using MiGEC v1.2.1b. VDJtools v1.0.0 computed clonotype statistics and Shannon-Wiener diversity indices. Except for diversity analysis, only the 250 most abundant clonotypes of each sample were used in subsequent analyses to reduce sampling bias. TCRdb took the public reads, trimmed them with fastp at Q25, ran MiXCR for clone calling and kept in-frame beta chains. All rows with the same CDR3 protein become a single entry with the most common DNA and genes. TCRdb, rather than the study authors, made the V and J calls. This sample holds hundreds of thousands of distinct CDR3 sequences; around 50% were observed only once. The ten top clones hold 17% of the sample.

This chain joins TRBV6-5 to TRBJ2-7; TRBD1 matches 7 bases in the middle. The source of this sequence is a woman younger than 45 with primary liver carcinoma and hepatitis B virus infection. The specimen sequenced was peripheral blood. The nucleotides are TGTGCCAGCAGTTACTCCCAATGGACAGGCTCCTACGAGCAGTACTTC. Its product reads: CASSYSQWTGSYEQYF.